This T cell receptor (beta chain) was found in a study of cytomegalovirus exposure and HLA in healthy donors. General study findings and limits: Trimming of TCR beta V- and J-genes showed a link, identified in a later analysis, to a missense DCLRE1C variant. Apart from CMV serostatus, no immune exposure information was available.

The PCR employed 60 Vbeta primers together with 13 Jbeta primers. Sequenced by immunoSEQ multiplex PCR; TCRdb stores in-frame clones only, minus some. The table for this sample gives approximately 140,000 clones. CDR3 length: 14 amino acids. The germline V gene encodes CDR1 MRHNA and CDR2 SNTAGT. V shed 5 bases and J 7 bases; nucleotides not matched to a gene: 4. With respect to this clone: Antigen: not known.

The sample consisted of PBMCs. This clonotype was sampled from a woman aged 40-49 years in good health and CMV-seronegative. The chain links TRBV6-4 to TRBJ1-6; 8 nucleotides align to TRBD1. Here the CDR3 DNA reads TGTGCCAGCAGTTTACAGGGGGGGAATTCACCCCTCCACTTT. Its protein is CASSLQGGNSPLHF.